The 15 T cell receptor beta chains below all came from one sample that was sequenced in a study of OX40 agonist ivuxolimab in advanced cancers. Profiled with immunoSEQ multiplex PCR; TCRdb holds only in-frame clones, not every one. The data show roughly 65,000 clones, about three quarters seen once. This sample comprised CD4+ or CD8+ T cells sorted from blood, obtained in a trial of the OX40 agonist ivuxolimab. These receptors were obtained from an adult with an advanced solid tumor such as melanoma, head and neck, liver or kidney cancer.

As to this clone: This CDR3 is also generated by other DNA sequences in the sample. DNA for the CDR3: TGTGCCAGCAGCCTGGGACCCTCTGGAAACACCATATATTTT. Its protein product is CASSLGPSGNTIYF. The chain combines TRBV7-2 with TRBJ1-3; TRBD1 is a possible D gene (5 bases). CDR3 length: 14 residues. Trimming left V 5 bases short and J 0 bases short, with 8 bases between. CDR1 is SGHTA, CDR2 FQGNSA, per germline.

The chain carries TRBV7-2 and TRBJ1-3; possible D gene TRBD1, 5 bases. The CDR3 has 13 residues. Trimming took off 2 bases at V and 6 bases at J, with 8 bases between the two ends. In germline, CDR1 is SGHTA, CDR2 FQGNSA. CDR3 sequence (DNA): TGTGCCAGCAGCTTATTAGGGGTAAACACCATATATTTT. Encoded protein: CASSLLGVNTIYF.

The J gene is TRBJ1-6, the V gene TRBV7-3, with 7 bases fitting TRBD1. Losses at the gene ends were 4 bases for V and 7 bases for J; bases not matched to a gene: 10. Looked up from germline, CDR1 is SGHTA and CDR2 is FQGTGA. The CDR3 has 16 residues. The CDR3 DNA reads as TGTGCCAGCAGCTCCTTCGGACAGGATTACAATTCACCCCTCCACTTT. It is translated as CASSSFGQDYNSPLHF.

The rearrangement uses TRBV7-3 and TRBJ2-1; 11 bases line up with TRBD1. V lost 2 bases to trimming and J lost 4 bases; unmatched junction nucleotides: 4. This CDR3 has 16 amino acids. Germline V gene lookup returns CDR1 SGHTA and CDR2 FQGTGA. This CDR3 reads CASSLSGQGAYNEQFF. The CDR3 DNA follows: TGTGCCAGCAGCTTATCAGGACAGGGGGCGTACAATGAGCAGTTCTTC. Full variable domain (remainder filled in from reference TRBV7-3 and TRBJ2-1): GAGVSQTPSNKVTEKGKYVELRCDPISGHTALYWYRQSLGQGPEFLIYFQGTGAADDSGLPNDRFFAVRPEGSVSTLKIQRTERGDSAVYLCASSLSGQGAYNEQFFGPGTRLTVL.

The CDR3 sequence: CASSIAGATGELFF. CDR3 bases: TGTGCCAGTAGTATAGCGGGGGCCACCGGGGAGCTGTTTTTT. The J gene is TRBJ2-2, the V gene TRBV19; perhaps D is TRBD1 or TRBD2 (6 bases each). Germline lookup yields CDR1 LNHDA and CDR2 SQIVND (reference sequence). V lost 1 base and J lost 4, with 7 bases in between. CDR3 size: 14 residues.

The chain recombines TRBV28 with TRBJ2-3, with D perhaps matching TRBD1 (7 bases). This CDR3 is 16 amino acids long. V was shortened by 3 bases and J by 4 bases, with 17 bases between the two germline ends. CDR1 MDHEN and CDR2 SYDVKM come from the germline V gene. For the CDR3, the DNA is TGTGCCAGCAGTTTGGGACTGACAGGGTTGGCAGATACGCAGTATTTT. Its protein is CASSLGLTGLADTQYF. Supplemented by reference TRBV28 and TRBJ2-3, the full variable domain reads DVKVTQSSRYLVKRTGEKVFLECVQDMDHENMFWYRQDPGLGLRLIYFSYDVKMKEKGDIPEGYSVSREKKERFSLILESASTNQTSMYLCASSLGLTGLADTQYFGPGTRLTVL.

The V call is TRBV5-1, the J call TRBJ2-7, with D maybe TRBD1 (5 bases). Germline CDR1 and CDR2: SGHRS and YFSETQ. The CDR3 has 14 residues. V shed 0 bases and J shed 7 bases, with 14 bases lying between them. The CDR3 coding sequence is TGCGCCAGCAGCTTGGGCACGGGTCAGGGAGAGCAGTACTTC. This sequence encodes CASSLGTGQGEQYF. The entire variable domain, with the rest obtained from reference TRBV5-1 and TRBJ2-7, is as follows: KAGVTQTPRYLIKTRGQQVTLSCSPISGHRSVSWYQQTPGQGLQFLFEYFSETQRNKGNFPGRFSGRQFSNSRSEMNVSTLELGDSALYLCASSLGTGQGEQYFGPGTRLTVT.

The chain links TRBV7-2 to TRBJ2-3, with D tentatively TRBD2 (6 bases). Per germline, CDR1 SGHTA and CDR2 FQGNSA. The CDR3 runs 15 residues. Trimming left V 1 base short and J 1 base short, with 9 bases between. CDR3 nucleotide sequence: TGTGCCAGCAGCTTAGTTAAGCGGGGCACAGATACGCAGTATTTT. Protein sequence: CASSLVKRGTDTQYF.

The chain employs TRBV27 and TRBJ2-3, with 7 positions matching TRBD2. This CDR3 region has 13 residues. V was clipped by 2 bases and J by 8 bases; unmatched bases: 4. The germline gives CDR1 MNHEY, CDR2 SMNVEV (reference sequence). CDR3 in DNA: TGTGCCAGCAGTTTAGCGGGGGACGTTACGCAGTATTTT. Translated: CASSLAGDVTQYF.

J is TRBJ2-5 and V is TRBV7-2; 10 nucleotides line up with TRBD2. Germline CDR1 reads SGHTA; CDR2 reads FQGNSA. V lost 5 bases, J lost 0 bases, and 6 bases stayed unmatched. The CDR3 consists of 16 residues. DNA of the CDR3: TGTGCCAGCAGCATCAGCGGGAGGGGGTACCAAGAGACCCAGTACTTC. Translation: CASSISGRGYQETQYF.

This chain joins TRBV6-1 and TRBJ2-7, with D unclear. This CDR3 contains 11 residues. Trimming shortened V by 5 bases and J by 0 bases, and 2 bases separated the two germline ends. Germline values: CDR1 MNHNS, CDR2 SASEGT. The DNA for the CDR3 is TGTGCCAGCAGTCACTCCTACGAGCAGTACTTC. Protein product: CASSHSYEQYF.

The rearrangement joins TRBV7-9 to TRBJ2-7; D remains ambiguous. The CDR3 runs to 12 residues. Trimming cost V 3 bases and J 3 bases, with 6 bases left between them. Germline CDR1 and CDR2: SEHNR and FQNEAQ (reference sequence). DNA of the CDR3: TGTGCCAGCAGCTTTCAGGTCTACGAGCAGTACTTC. Amino acid sequence: CASSFQVYEQYF.

The chain is built from TRBV5-1 and TRBJ1-1; D gene uncertain. CDR1 is SGHRS, CDR2 YFSETQ, per germline. This CDR3 comprises 14 residues. The ends were cut back, 0 bases at V and 2 bases at J, with 8 bases in the middle. Here the CDR3 reads CASSLEGFNTEAFF. The CDR3 DNA is TGCGCCAGCAGCTTGGAAGGGTTTAACACTGAAGCTTTCTTT.

The chain employs TRBV18 and TRBJ1-2, with TRBD1 identical over 8 bases. Germline CDR1 is KGHSH and CDR2 is LQKENI. After removal of 3 bases from V and 5 bases from J, the junction contained 8 bases not matched to a gene. CDR3 length: 15 residues. The CDR3 sequence is CASSPAQGAGYGYTF. Here the CDR3 DNA reads TGTGCCAGCTCACCCGCTCAGGGGGCTGGATATGGCTACACCTTC.

The gene calls are TRBV6-5 and TRBJ1-2; unclear D gene. Deletions cut 0 bases from V and 2 bases from J, with 10 bases between. CDR1 MNHEY and CDR2 SVGAGI come from the germline V gene. The CDR3 consists of 15 residues. CDR3 sequence reads: CASSYSHSLNYGYTF. The CDR3 DNA follows: TGTGCCAGCAGTTACTCCCACAGTTTAAACTATGGCTACACCTTC.